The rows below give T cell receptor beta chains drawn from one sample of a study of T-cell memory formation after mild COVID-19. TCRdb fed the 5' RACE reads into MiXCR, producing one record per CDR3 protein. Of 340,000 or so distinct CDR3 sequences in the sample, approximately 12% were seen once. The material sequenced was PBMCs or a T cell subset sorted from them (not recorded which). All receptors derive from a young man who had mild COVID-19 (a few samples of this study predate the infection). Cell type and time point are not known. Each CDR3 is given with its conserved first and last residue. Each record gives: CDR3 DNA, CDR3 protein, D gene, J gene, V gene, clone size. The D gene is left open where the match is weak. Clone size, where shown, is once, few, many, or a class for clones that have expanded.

cdr3_nt: TGTGCCAGCTCACCTCGGGAAGACCCGGGGACTGAAGCTTTCTTT
cdr3_aa: CASSPREDPGTEAFF
d_call: -
j_call: TRBJ1-1
v_call: TRBV18
clone_size: -

cdr3_nt: TGTGCCAGCAGGACGGGTAATGAAAAACTGTTTTTT
cdr3_aa: CASRTGNEKLFF
d_call: -
j_call: TRBJ1-4
v_call: TRBV6-5
clone_size: few

cdr3_nt: TGTGCCAGCTCACCCCCGCTTGGCTTTGCGTATTTT
cdr3_aa: CASSPPLGFAYF
d_call: -
j_call: TRBJ2-3
v_call: TRBV18
clone_size: few

cdr3_nt: TGCAGTGCTGACCCGGGCGAACGGGATGAGCAGTTCTTC
cdr3_aa: CSADPGERDEQFF
d_call: -
j_call: TRBJ2-1
v_call: TRBV20-1
clone_size: few

cdr3_nt: TGCAGCGTTGTATGGGACAGGGTGGACACAGATACGCAGTATTTT
cdr3_aa: CSVVWDRVDTDTQYF
d_call: TRBD1
j_call: TRBJ2-3
v_call: TRBV29-1
clone_size: -

cdr3_nt: TGTGCCAGCAGCGTAGCCCGAGACAGGGGCCCGAATGAAGCTTTCTTT
cdr3_aa: CASSVARDRGPNEAFF
d_call: TRBD1
j_call: TRBJ1-1
v_call: TRBV9
clone_size: -

cdr3_nt: TGTGCCATCAGTGACCCGGACGGCGGACAAGAAGCTTTCTTT
cdr3_aa: CAISDPDGGQEAFF
d_call: -
j_call: TRBJ1-1
v_call: TRBV10-3
clone_size: few

cdr3_nt: TGTGCCAGCAGTTTAGGGGCGGGGTACGAGCAGTACTTC
cdr3_aa: CASSLGAGYEQYF
d_call: -
j_call: TRBJ2-7
v_call: TRBV27
clone_size: few

cdr3_nt: TGCGCCAGCAGCCAAGTTTCAGGGCTGGGCGGCTACACCTTC
cdr3_aa: CASSQVSGLGGYTF
d_call: -
j_call: TRBJ1-2
v_call: TRBV4-1
clone_size: many

cdr3_nt: TGTGCCAGCAGCCCCTCGAGTTTGGTAGCGGGTTTAACAGATACGCAGTATTTT
cdr3_aa: CASSPSSLVAGLTDTQYF
d_call: TRBD2
j_call: TRBJ2-3
v_call: TRBV7-9
clone_size: -

cdr3_nt: TGTGCCTCTCAGGGGCAGGTGTCGGGAGAGCAGTACTTC
cdr3_aa: CASQGQVSGEQYF
d_call: -
j_call: TRBJ2-7
v_call: TRBV30
clone_size: few

cdr3_nt: TGCAGTGCCCCCTGGACCAGCGGGGGACCAGATACGCAGTATTTT
cdr3_aa: CSAPWTSGGPDTQYF
d_call: TRBD2
j_call: TRBJ2-3
v_call: TRBV20-1
clone_size: few

cdr3_nt: TGCAGTGCTCACAGGGCACACATGACCGGGGAGCTGTTTTTT
cdr3_aa: CSAHRAHMTGELFF
d_call: -
j_call: TRBJ2-2
v_call: TRBV20-1
clone_size: few

cdr3_nt: TGTGCCAGCAGTTACTCAGGGCAGGGACTCGAGACCCAGTACTTC
cdr3_aa: CASSYSGQGLETQYF
d_call: -
j_call: TRBJ2-5
v_call: TRBV6-5
clone_size: -

cdr3_nt: TGTGCCAGCAGATTTACAGGGACCTTCGAGCAGTACTTC
cdr3_aa: CASRFTGTFEQYF
d_call: -
j_call: TRBJ2-7
v_call: TRBV6-5
clone_size: -

cdr3_nt: TGTGCCAGCAGTTACATTGGACAGGGTGGAGCTGAAGCTTTCTTT
cdr3_aa: CASSYIGQGGAEAFF
d_call: TRBD1
j_call: TRBJ1-1
v_call: TRBV6-6
clone_size: few

cdr3_nt: TGCAGCGTTGTAGGACTAGCGGGGGGCGATACGCAGTATTTT
cdr3_aa: CSVVGLAGGDTQYF
d_call: TRBD2
j_call: TRBJ2-3
v_call: TRBV29-1
clone_size: many

cdr3_nt: TGTGCCAGCAGCACAACAGTCTCCTATGGCTACACCTTC
cdr3_aa: CASSTTVSYGYTF
d_call: -
j_call: TRBJ1-2
v_call: TRBV7-2
clone_size: many

cdr3_nt: TGTGCCAGCAGCTTATTAGGGTCGGCTCAGTCCCAGTACTTC
cdr3_aa: CASSLLGSAQSQYF
d_call: -
j_call: TRBJ2-5
v_call: TRBV7-8
clone_size: -

cdr3_nt: TGTGCCAGCAGCGTAACCTGGACAGGGGGAAGCGGCCAGTACTTC
cdr3_aa: CASSVTWTGGSGQYF
d_call: TRBD1
j_call: TRBJ2-5
v_call: TRBV9
clone_size: few

cdr3_nt: TGTGCCAGCAGCTCCCAACAGGGGGCCTATTCCTACGAGCAGTACTTC
cdr3_aa: CASSSQQGAYSYEQYF
d_call: TRBD1
j_call: TRBJ2-7
v_call: TRBV7-2
clone_size: few

cdr3_nt: TGTGCCAGCAGCCAAGACGCCAGATCACCCCTCCACTTT
cdr3_aa: CASSQDARSPLHF
d_call: -
j_call: TRBJ1-6
v_call: TRBV4-2
clone_size: few

cdr3_nt: TGCGCCAGCAGCCAAGATCAAGCCAGGAACTATGGCTACACCTTC
cdr3_aa: CASSQDQARNYGYTF
d_call: -
j_call: TRBJ1-2
v_call: TRBV4-3
clone_size: -

cdr3_nt: TGTGCCAGCAGGCCTGTTATGACAGACCTCCGCAATGAGCAGTTCTTC
cdr3_aa: CASRPVMTDLRNEQFF
d_call: -
j_call: TRBJ2-1
v_call: TRBV6-6
clone_size: few

cdr3_nt: TGTGCCAGCAGCCAGACCGCAGGGGCAGATACGCAGTATTTT
cdr3_aa: CASSQTAGADTQYF
d_call: -
j_call: TRBJ2-3
v_call: TRBV5-4
clone_size: -

cdr3_nt: TGCGCCAGCAGCTCCCTCGTGGGGCAAAGCACAGATACGCAGTATTTT
cdr3_aa: CASSSLVGQSTDTQYF
d_call: -
j_call: TRBJ2-3
v_call: TRBV5-1
clone_size: many

cdr3_nt: TGTGCCAGCAGCTTAGGCTTAGACAGTGAACCCTACGAGCAGTACTTC
cdr3_aa: CASSLGLDSEPYEQYF
d_call: -
j_call: TRBJ2-7
v_call: TRBV13
clone_size: -

cdr3_nt: TGTGCCAGCAGCCCGAGACTAGCAGCAGTTCAAAAGACCCAGTACTTC
cdr3_aa: CASSPRLAAVQKTQYF
d_call: TRBD2
j_call: TRBJ2-5
v_call: TRBV5-5
clone_size: few

cdr3_nt: TGTGCCAGCAGTTTTAATTCTCGGGTAATCCGGGCTTTCTTT
cdr3_aa: CASSFNSRVIRAFF
d_call: -
j_call: TRBJ1-1
v_call: TRBV12-3/TRBV12-4
clone_size: -

cdr3_nt: TGTGCCAGCAGCCCGCGACAGGGGGCAAATACGCAGTATTTT
cdr3_aa: CASSPRQGANTQYF
d_call: TRBD1
j_call: TRBJ2-3
v_call: TRBV5-5
clone_size: few

cdr3_nt: TGTGCCAGCACCTCCGGGCAACACGCGAACACCGGGGAGCTGTTTTTT
cdr3_aa: CASTSGQHANTGELFF
d_call: -
j_call: TRBJ2-2
v_call: TRBV6-2/TRBV6-3
clone_size: once

cdr3_nt: TGTGCCAGCTCCCGGGACAGACTGAGGATGACTGAAGCTTTCTTT
cdr3_aa: CASSRDRLRMTEAFF
d_call: TRBD1
j_call: TRBJ1-1
v_call: TRBV12-3/TRBV12-4
clone_size: few

cdr3_nt: TGTGCCACCAGCAGAGATAGGGGGGGCAAAAATTCACCCCTCCACTTT
cdr3_aa: CATSRDRGGKNSPLHF
d_call: -
j_call: TRBJ1-6
v_call: TRBV15
clone_size: -

cdr3_nt: TGTGCCAGCAGCTTAGGTCGTAGGAACTATGGCTACACCTTC
cdr3_aa: CASSLGRRNYGYTF
d_call: -
j_call: TRBJ1-2
v_call: TRBV7-8
clone_size: few

cdr3_nt: TGTGCCAGCAGTTTGGAAAGGACAGGGTTGAACACTGAAGCTTTCTTT
cdr3_aa: CASSLERTGLNTEAFF
d_call: TRBD1
j_call: TRBJ1-1
v_call: TRBV27
clone_size: -

cdr3_nt: TGTGCCAGCAGTTACGACGGGGCTTCTAACTATGGCTACACCTTC
cdr3_aa: CASSYDGASNYGYTF
d_call: -
j_call: TRBJ1-2
v_call: TRBV6-6
clone_size: few

cdr3_nt: TGTGCCAGCAGTTTATATAGGTTGGGCTACACCTTC
cdr3_aa: CASSLYRLGYTF
d_call: -
j_call: TRBJ1-2
v_call: TRBV28
clone_size: -

cdr3_nt: TGTGCCAGCAGCCCACGGGACAGGGTTTACACCGGGGAGCTGTTTTTT
cdr3_aa: CASSPRDRVYTGELFF
d_call: TRBD1
j_call: TRBJ2-2
v_call: TRBV6-5
clone_size: -

cdr3_nt: TGTGCCAGCAGCTCCCCCTTAGCGGGGGGCTACACAGATACGCAGTATTTT
cdr3_aa: CASSSPLAGGYTDTQYF
d_call: TRBD2
j_call: TRBJ2-3
v_call: TRBV7-2
clone_size: -

cdr3_nt: TGTGCCAGCTCAAGGGGGACAGCAATTTTGGTCCGCGGCACTGAAGCTTTCTTT
cdr3_aa: CASSRGTAILVRGTEAFF
d_call: TRBD1
j_call: TRBJ1-1
v_call: TRBV6-2/TRBV6-3
clone_size: few

cdr3_nt: TGTGCCAGCAGCCAAGAATTCAACACTGAAGCTTTCTTT
cdr3_aa: CASSQEFNTEAFF
d_call: -
j_call: TRBJ1-1
v_call: TRBV4-2
clone_size: -

cdr3_nt: TGCGCCAGCAGCCCCTCCTCTTCCGGGGGAGAGACCCAGTACTTC
cdr3_aa: CASSPSSSGGETQYF
d_call: -
j_call: TRBJ2-5
v_call: TRBV4-1
clone_size: few

cdr3_nt: TGTGCCAGCAGCACGACCCCGGGACAGGGGGCAGATACGCAGTATTTT
cdr3_aa: CASSTTPGQGADTQYF
d_call: TRBD1
j_call: TRBJ2-3
v_call: TRBV7-2
clone_size: -

cdr3_nt: TGTGCCAGCACCCCGGGCCCCTGGCAGCCCCAGCATTTT
cdr3_aa: CASTPGPWQPQHF
d_call: -
j_call: TRBJ1-5
v_call: TRBV6-5
clone_size: -

cdr3_nt: TGTGCCAGCTCACCTACCTTAGAGGTCCAAAGAGAGACCCAGTACTTC
cdr3_aa: CASSPTLEVQRETQYF
d_call: -
j_call: TRBJ2-5
v_call: TRBV18
clone_size: -

cdr3_nt: TGCGCCAGCAGGGGGGGGCAGAATCAGCCCCAGCATTTT
cdr3_aa: CASRGGQNQPQHF
d_call: -
j_call: TRBJ1-5
v_call: TRBV5-1
clone_size: few

cdr3_nt: TGTGCCAGCAGCTTGGAGAGCAGCCCTTCCTATGGCTACACCTTC
cdr3_aa: CASSLESSPSYGYTF
d_call: -
j_call: TRBJ1-2
v_call: TRBV5-4
clone_size: many

cdr3_nt: TGTGCCAGCAGTTACTCACCAGGGAGAAACTATGGCTACACCTTC
cdr3_aa: CASSYSPGRNYGYTF
d_call: -
j_call: TRBJ1-2
v_call: TRBV6-5
clone_size: few

cdr3_nt: TGTGCCAGCAGTCAGAGGACAGGGACGTACAATGAGCAGTTCTTC
cdr3_aa: CASSQRTGTYNEQFF
d_call: TRBD1
j_call: TRBJ2-1
v_call: TRBV7-2
clone_size: few

cdr3_nt: TGTGCCAGCAGCCGTACCGGGGCCAACGTCCTGACTTTC
cdr3_aa: CASSRTGANVLTF
d_call: -
j_call: TRBJ2-6
v_call: TRBV7-6
clone_size: few